The clone carrying this T cell receptor beta chain was seen at least ten times. Its antigen is as yet unknown. Authors' analysis steps: Construction of a distant-metastasis classifier for papillary thyroid cancer relied on CDR3 differences across clinicopathological groups. TCRdb ran MiXCR on the PCR reads. These V and J calls are TCRdb output, not the study's own analysis. The repertoire holds about 42,000 clones, with 9.5% to 13% as singletons. The entry originates in a study of metastatic and nonmetastatic thyroid tumors. Overall study context: Comparative analysis of repertoires was undertaken across blood and tumor or nodule tissue obtained from malignant and benign thyroid patients. Findings and limits, study-wide: In blood and tumor, TCR beta diversity was reportedly significantly higher in malignant thyroid tumors than in benign nodules.

There were no patients who had received any treatment before thyroid surgery. In germline, CDR1 is MGHDK, CDR2 SYGVNS. V was pared by 2 bases and J by 4 bases, with 8 bases of the junction left unmatched. This CDR3 has 17 amino acids. Sequencing was carried out using blood. The source is a male donor with papillary thyroid cancer or a benign thyroid nodule (not recorded which). Some clones in this sample may be carry-over from other donors' samples. This rearrangement joins TRBV25-1 to TRBJ2-2; 9 nucleotides align to TRBD1. CDR3 residues: CASSERGTGGGTGELFF. CDR3 nucleotide sequence: TGTGCCAGCAGTGAAAGGGGCACAGGGGGCGGCACCGGGGAGCTGTTTTTT.